Below, 12 T cell receptor beta chains from the same sample are listed, as sequenced in a study of molecular identifiers for immune sequencing clone quantification. TCRdb reprocessed the PCR reads with MiXCR, giving one entry per CDR3 protein. This table holds hundreds of thousands of distinct CDR3 sequences, 25% found once. The sequenced sample consisted of naive CD8+ T cells from blood, with Jurkat cell RNA spiked in. Subset in this sample: FACS-sorted CD8+CD4-CCR7+CD45RA+ naive T cells. The source is a human donor in good health. Some libraries in this study had Jurkat cell RNA spiked in.

This clonotype was seen repeatedly, ten times or more. The chain's CDR3 is CASSFGTGVEKLFF. The CDR3 DNA sequence: TGTGCCAGCAGTTTCGGGACAGGGGTTGAAAAACTGTTTTTT. This rearrangement joins TRBV12-3 or TRBV12-4 to TRBJ1-4, with 10 bases lining up with TRBD1. The ends lost 3 bases at V and 7 bases at J; junction bases unmatched: 2. The CDR3 is 14 residues long.

The chain is built from TRBV15 and TRBJ1-1; D gene unclear. Germline values: CDR1 LNHNV, CDR2 YYDKDF (reference sequence). CDR3 length equals 14 residues. V lost 1 base to trimming and J lost 1 base, with 7 bases between them. CDR3 DNA: TGTGCCACCAGCAGAGTAGCGGGGAACACTGAAGCTTTCTTT. Translating it yields CATSRVAGNTEAFF.

The chain is built from TRBV6-6 and TRBJ2-7, with TRBD1 as a possible D gene (5 bases). The CDR3 extends over 15 amino acids. V lost 0 bases and J lost 2, with 11 bases in between. Germline V CDR1 and CDR2: MNHNY, SVGAGI (reference sequence). The CDR3 nucleotides are TGTGCCAGCAGTTACTCTAGGCAGGGTCCCTACGAGCAGTACTTC. Its protein product is CASSYSRQGPYEQYF.

This clonotype occurred many times. The rearrangement links TRBV5-1 to TRBJ2-7, with D possibly being TRBD2 (6 bases). V lost 3 bases and J lost 3, with 16 bases in between. The length of the CDR3 is 15 residues. Germline assignment: CDR1 SGHRS and CDR2 YFSETQ. CDR3 sequence: CASSYTGTDYYEQYF. DNA for the CDR3: TGCGCCAGCAGCTACACCGGGACGGACTACTACGAGCAGTACTTC.

V gene TRBV14 combines with J gene TRBJ2-3, with 9 bases identical to TRBD2. The CDR3 is 16 amino acids. Germline V gene sequence: CDR1 SGHDN, CDR2 FVKESK. V shed 4 bases and J 2 bases; nucleotides not matched to a gene: 7. In DNA form, the CDR3 reads TGTGCCAGCAGCCTGCTAGCGGGGAGACTCACAGATACGCAGTATTTT. Amino acids: CASSLLAGRLTDTQYF.

Note on this clonotype: This could be a read error, since a much larger clone is one nucleotide away. This rearrangement joins TRBV19 to TRBJ2-7; 8 bases are a match to TRBD2. Germline-derived CDR1 and CDR2 are LNHDA and SQIVND (reference sequence). V lost 7 bases, J lost 3 bases, and 11 bases stayed unmatched. The CDR3 sequence is 15 residues long. CDR3 sequence (DNA): TGTGCCAGTACCGGTCCGGGACTAGGGGACTACGAGCAGTACTTC. Translation gives CASTGPGLGDYEQYF.

This clonotype was counted at least ten times. This chain uses TRBV29-1 with TRBJ2-2; no definite D call. Trimming took off 5 bases at V and 4 bases at J, with 14 bases between the two ends. The CDR3 is 14 amino acids. Germline V CDR1 and CDR2: SQVTM, ANQGSEA. This CDR3 reads CSVSSREITGELFF. DNA of the CDR3: TGCAGCGTTAGTTCCAGAGAGATCACCGGGGAGCTGTTTTTT.

This clonotype was seen a handful of times. The gene calls are TRBV4-3 and TRBJ1-2; TRBD1 might be the D (5 bases). This CDR3 comprises 16 residues. From germline, CDR1 is LGHNA and CDR2 YSLEER. V lost 0 bases to trimming and J lost 3 bases, with 14 bases between them. CDR3 bases: TGCGCCAGCAGCCAAGATTTCGGGGCAGCGGACTATGGCTACACCTTC. Its protein is CASSQDFGAADYGYTF.

In this sample, this clonotype turned up once. This may come from a read error, since a much larger clone is one base off. The chain uses TRBV7-9 and TRBJ2-3; tentatively, D is TRBD2 (5 bases). The germline gives CDR1 SEHNR, CDR2 FQNEAQ (reference sequence). The CDR3 is made up of 14 amino acids. The CDR3 nucleotides read TGTCCCACCCCTCCCCTGGAGCGGCGAGATACGCAGTATTTT. Amino acids: CPTPPLERRDTQYF. Using reference TRBV7-9 and TRBJ2-3 for the parts outside the CDR3, the full variable domain is DTGVSQNPRHKITKRGQNVTFRCDPISEHNRLYWYRQTLGQGPEFLTYFQNEAQLEKSRLLSDRFSAERPKGSFSTLEIQRTEQGDSAMYLCPTPPLERRDTQYFGPGTRLTVL.

This clonotype was counted at least ten times. The genes are TRBV6-2 or TRBV6-3 and TRBJ1-1; maybe TRBD1 (6 bases). This CDR3 has 14 amino acids. V lost 4 bases and J 2 bases, leaving 11 bases between the germline ends. Germline CDR1 reads MNHEY; CDR2 reads SVGEGT. Here the CDR3 DNA reads TGTGCCAGCAGTTTTTGGGGGGCCAACACTGAAGCTTTCTTT. Protein sequence: CASSFWGANTEAFF.

This clonotype was detected many times. This chain uses TRBV6-5 with TRBJ1-2, with D tentatively TRBD1 (6 bases). CDR1 and CDR2 (germline): MNHEY, SVGAGI. Trimming took off 5 bases at V and 2 bases at J, with 18 bases between the two ends. The CDR3 consists of 16 residues. The chain's CDR3 is CASSTIRDNYNYGYTF. CDR3 sequence (DNA): TGTGCCAGCAGTACTATCCGGGACAACTACAACTATGGCTACACCTTC.

In this sample, this clonotype turned up a few times. The chain employs TRBV18 and TRBJ1-1; TRBD1 is a possible D gene (5 bases). The CDR3 is 15 amino acids. V was pared by 6 bases and J by 1 base, with 15 bases between. The germline CDR1 and CDR2 sequences are KGHSH and LQKENI. CDR3 nucleotide sequence: TGTGCCAGCTCCCCGCTCGGGGGATGGAACACTGAAGCTTTCTTT. Translated: CASSPLGGWNTEAFF.